The subject of this entry is one T cell receptor beta chain. Its antigen remains unknown. V was clipped by 5 bases and J by 5 bases; unmatched bases: 14. CDR1 is SQVTM, CDR2 ANQGSEA, per germline. The CDR3 runs to 15 residues. This entry belongs to a study of T cells in localized non-small cell lung cancer. Assay: immunoSEQ multiplex PCR; the TCRdb copy retains only in-frame clones and omits some. The sample contains more than 15,000 clones, around four fifths of which appear only once. Study results and caveats: For the top 100 tumor clones, a median around 55 also appeared in adjacent lung.

The sequence derives from a male donor at least 60 years old with stage III lung adenocarcinoma. The source was peripheral blood, collected before any cancer treatment. V gene TRBV29-1 combines with J gene TRBJ2-7; 8 bases align to TRBD1. CDR3 in amino acids: CSVRDSRQGRNEQYF. The DNA for the CDR3 is TGCAGCGTTAGAGATTCCCGACAGGGGCGAAACGAGCAGTACTTC.